This T cell receptor (beta chain) is from a study of blood T cell repertoires in COVID-19. Looking at the study overall: The United States, Italy and Spain supplied acute and convalescent COVID-19 samples.

The CDR3 runs 13 residues. CDR1 ENHRY and CDR2 SYGVKD come from the germline V gene. V lost 9 bases and J lost 1, with 12 bases in between. Original analysis: Using reference gene primer amplification, nucleated cell counts were estimated. Produced via immunoSEQ multiplex PCR; TCRdb's table is partial and in-frame only. V and J calls and clone size are given by that table; D and trimming were obtained from the DNA. The sample lists 300,000 to 500,000 clones; roughly 90% were seen once. Individuals aged about 18 to 100 years were recruited from approximately 24 US areas. Participants reported their clinical history, and cohort assignment relied on those reports.

This chain uses TRBV10-3 with TRBJ1-1; TRBD1 might be the D (5 bases). Sequenced sample: PBMCs or T cells enriched from blood (not recorded which). The TCR was taken from a woman aged 30 to 39 with acute COVID-19. The CDR3 is CAIRGQPNTEAFF. CDR3 coding DNA: TGTGCCATAAGAGGACAACCGAACACTGAAGCTTTCTTT.